This TCR beta chain was identified during a study of sequential checkpoint blockade in melanoma. Overall study context: First-line arms were nivolumab then ipilimumab, or the reverse, randomized 1:1. Each arm's sequence ended with maintenance nivolumab.

As to treatment: randomized to nivolumab then ipilimumab (arm A) or the reverse (arm B). DNA-damaging chemotherapy had not been given to any patient beforehand. PBMC sorting kept live CD3+CD8+ cells without CD19 or CD56. Profiled with immunoSEQ multiplex PCR; TCRdb holds only in-frame clones, not every one. The profile shows 2,000 to 2,500 clones, under 75% of them singletons. CDR3 size: 14 residues. V lost 2 bases and J 8 bases, leaving 12 bases between the germline ends. The V gene's germline CDR1 is MNHEY and CDR2 SMNVEV (reference sequence). The starting material was CD8+ T cells sorted from blood (inferred from file names), obtained from a patient given nivolumab and ipilimumab in sequence. This sequence originates from a human patient with melanoma. Some clones in this sample may be carry-over from other donors' samples. The chain carries TRBV27 and TRBJ1-4; D possibly corresponds to TRBD1 (6 bases). CDR3 sequence reads: CASSLGGAGEKLFF. The CDR3, as DNA: TGTGCCAGCAGTTTAGGGGGGGCAGGGGAAAAACTGTTTTTT.